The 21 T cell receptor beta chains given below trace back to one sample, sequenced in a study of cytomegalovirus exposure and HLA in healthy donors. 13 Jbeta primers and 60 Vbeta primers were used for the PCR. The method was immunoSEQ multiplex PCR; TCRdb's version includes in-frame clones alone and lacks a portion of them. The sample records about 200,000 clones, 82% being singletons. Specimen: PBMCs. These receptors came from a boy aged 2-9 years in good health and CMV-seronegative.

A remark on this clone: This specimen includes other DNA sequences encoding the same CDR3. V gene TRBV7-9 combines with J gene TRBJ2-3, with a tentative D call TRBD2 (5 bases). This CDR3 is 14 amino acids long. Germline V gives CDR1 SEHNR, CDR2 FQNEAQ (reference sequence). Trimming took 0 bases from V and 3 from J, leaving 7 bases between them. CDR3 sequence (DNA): TGTGCCAGCAGCTTAGCAGGAGGTACAGATACGCAGTATTTT. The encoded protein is CASSLAGGTDTQYF.

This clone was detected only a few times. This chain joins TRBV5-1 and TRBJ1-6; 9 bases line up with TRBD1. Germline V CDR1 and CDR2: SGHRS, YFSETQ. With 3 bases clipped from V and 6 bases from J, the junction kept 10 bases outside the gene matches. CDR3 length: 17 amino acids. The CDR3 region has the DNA TGCGCCAGCAGCTGGGCTGGGACAGGGAGCTTTAATTCACCCCTCCACTTT. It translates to CASSWAGTGSFNSPLHF.

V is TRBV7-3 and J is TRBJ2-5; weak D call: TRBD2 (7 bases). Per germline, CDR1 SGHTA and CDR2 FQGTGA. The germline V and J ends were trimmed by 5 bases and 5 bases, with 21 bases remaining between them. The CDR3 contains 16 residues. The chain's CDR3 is CASSPRGAGVGETQYF. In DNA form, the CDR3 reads TGTGCCAGCAGCCCCAGGGGCGCGGGGGTGGGTGAGACCCAGTACTTC.

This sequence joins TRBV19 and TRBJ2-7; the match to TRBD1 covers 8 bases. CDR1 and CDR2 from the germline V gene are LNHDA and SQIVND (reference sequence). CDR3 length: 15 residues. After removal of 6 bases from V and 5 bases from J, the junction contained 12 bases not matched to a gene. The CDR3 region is CASSSRRGRADEQYF. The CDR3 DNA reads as TGTGCCAGTAGCAGCCGCAGGGGGCGAGCGGACGAGCAGTACTTC. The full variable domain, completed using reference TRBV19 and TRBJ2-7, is DGGITQSPKYLFRKEGQNVTLSCEQNLNHDAMYWYRQDPGQGLRLIYYSQIVNDFQKGDIAEGYSVSREKKESFPLTVTSAQKNPTAFYLCASSSRRGRADEQYFGPGTRLTVT.

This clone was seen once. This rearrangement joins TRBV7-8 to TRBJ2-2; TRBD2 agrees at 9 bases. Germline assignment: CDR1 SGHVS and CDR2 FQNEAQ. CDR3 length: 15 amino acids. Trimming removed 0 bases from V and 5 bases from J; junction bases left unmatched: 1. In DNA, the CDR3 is TGTGCCAGCAGCTTAGCAGCGGGGGGAACCGGGGAGCTGTTTTTT. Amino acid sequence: CASSLAAGGTGELFF.

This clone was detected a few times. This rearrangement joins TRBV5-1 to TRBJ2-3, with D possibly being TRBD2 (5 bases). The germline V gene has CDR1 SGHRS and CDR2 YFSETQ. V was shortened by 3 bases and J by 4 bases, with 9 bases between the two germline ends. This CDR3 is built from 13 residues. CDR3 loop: CASSWGAADTQYF. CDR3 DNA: TGCGCCAGCAGCTGGGGAGCTGCAGATACGCAGTATTTT.

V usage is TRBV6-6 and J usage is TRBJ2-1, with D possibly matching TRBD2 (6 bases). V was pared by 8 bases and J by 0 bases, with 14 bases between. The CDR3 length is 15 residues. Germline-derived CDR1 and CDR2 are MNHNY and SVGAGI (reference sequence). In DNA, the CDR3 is TGTGCCAGCTCCGCGGCGGGAAGCTCCTACAATGAGCAGTTCTTC. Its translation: CASSAAGSSYNEQFF.

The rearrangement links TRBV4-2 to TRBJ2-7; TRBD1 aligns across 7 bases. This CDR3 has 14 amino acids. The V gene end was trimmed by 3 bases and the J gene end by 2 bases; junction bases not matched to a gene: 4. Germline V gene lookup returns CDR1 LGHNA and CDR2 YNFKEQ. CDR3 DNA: TGTGCCAGCAGCCACTCCGGGACAGCCTACGAGCAGTACTTC. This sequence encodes CASSHSGTAYEQYF.

CDR3 sequence: CASSEGLAGGQDTQYF. DNA of the CDR3: TGTGCCAGCAGCGAAGGACTAGCGGGGGGGCAAGATACGCAGTATTTT. This rearrangement joins TRBV9 to TRBJ2-3; 15 bases are shared with TRBD2. V dropped 3 bases and J dropped 5; count of bases not matched to a gene: 4. The CDR3 runs 16 residues. The germline gives CDR1 SGDLS, CDR2 YYNGEE.

The CDR3 DNA reads TGTGCCAGCAGCTCGGGACTAGCCGAGCAGTTCTTC. The encoded protein is CASSSGLAEQFF. V is TRBV7-3 and J is TRBJ2-1, with 9 bases identical to TRBD2. This CDR3 is built from 12 residues. Germline CDR1 is SGHTA and CDR2 is FQGTGA. V shed 4 bases, J shed 10 bases, and the junction held 2 bases outside the gene matches.

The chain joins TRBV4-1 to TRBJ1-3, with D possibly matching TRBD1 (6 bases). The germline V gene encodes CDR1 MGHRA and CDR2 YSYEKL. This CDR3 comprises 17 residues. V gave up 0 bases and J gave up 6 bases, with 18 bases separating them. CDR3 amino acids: CASSQDNGGAAANTIYF. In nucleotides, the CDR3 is TGCGCCAGCAGCCAAGATAACGGGGGGGCCGCTGCAAACACCATATATTTT.

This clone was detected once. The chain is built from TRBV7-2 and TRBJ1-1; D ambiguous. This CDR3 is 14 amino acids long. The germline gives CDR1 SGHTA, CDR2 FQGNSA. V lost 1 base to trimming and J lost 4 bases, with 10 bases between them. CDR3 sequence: CASSLGSSSTEAFF. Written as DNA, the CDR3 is TGTGCCAGCAGCTTAGGGTCCTCCAGCACTGAAGCTTTCTTT.

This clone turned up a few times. DNA of the CDR3: TGTGCCAGCCGTCCACAGTACACAGATACGCAGTATTTT. It encodes CASRPQYTDTQYF. The chain recombines TRBV27 with TRBJ2-3; D ambiguous. CDR1 and CDR2 (germline): MNHEY, SMNVEV (reference sequence). The CDR3 contains 13 residues. The V gene lost 8 bases and the J gene lost 2 bases, with 11 bases spanning the gap.

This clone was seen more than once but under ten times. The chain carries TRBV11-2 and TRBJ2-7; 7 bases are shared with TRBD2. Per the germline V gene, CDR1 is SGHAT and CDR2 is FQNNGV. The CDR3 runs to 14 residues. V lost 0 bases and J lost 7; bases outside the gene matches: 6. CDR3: CASSLEAGLLEQYF. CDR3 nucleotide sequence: TGTGCCAGCAGCTTAGAAGCGGGGCTCTTGGAGCAGTACTTC.

CDR3: CASSTGFGETQYF. The CDR3, as DNA: TGTGCCAGTTCGACAGGGTTCGGGGAGACCCAGTACTTC. The chain employs TRBV19 and TRBJ2-5; 7 positions agree with TRBD1. The germline gives CDR1 LNHDA, CDR2 SQIVND (reference sequence). J was trimmed by 5 bases and V by 8 bases; bases with no gene match: 8. CDR3 length equals 13 residues.

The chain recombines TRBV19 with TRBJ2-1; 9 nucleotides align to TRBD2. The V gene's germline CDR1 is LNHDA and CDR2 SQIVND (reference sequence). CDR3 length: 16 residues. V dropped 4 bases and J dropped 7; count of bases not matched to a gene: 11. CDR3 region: CASSNGPSGTLNEQFF. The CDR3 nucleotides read TGTGCCAGTAGTAATGGCCCTAGCGGGACTTTAAATGAGCAGTTCTTC.

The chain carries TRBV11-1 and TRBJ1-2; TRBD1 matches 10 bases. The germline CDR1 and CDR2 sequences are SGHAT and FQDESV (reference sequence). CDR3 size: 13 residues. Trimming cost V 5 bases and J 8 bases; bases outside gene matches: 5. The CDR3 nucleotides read TGTGCCAGCAGCGCCGGACAGGGGGAGGGCTACACCTTC. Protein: CASSAGQGEGYTF.

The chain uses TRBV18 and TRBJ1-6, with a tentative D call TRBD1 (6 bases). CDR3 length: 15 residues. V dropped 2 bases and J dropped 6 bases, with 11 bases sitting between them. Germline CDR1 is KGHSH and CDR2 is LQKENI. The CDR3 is CASSPRGQVNSPLHF. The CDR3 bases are TGTGCCAGCTCACCAAGGGGACAAGTTAATTCACCCCTCCACTTT.

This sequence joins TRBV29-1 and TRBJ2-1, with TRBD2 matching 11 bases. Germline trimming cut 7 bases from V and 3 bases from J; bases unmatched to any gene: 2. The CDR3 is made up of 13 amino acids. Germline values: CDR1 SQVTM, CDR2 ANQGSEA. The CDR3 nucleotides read TGCAGCGGCCTAGCGGGGGGCTACAATGAGCAGTTCTTC. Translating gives CSGLAGGYNEQFF.

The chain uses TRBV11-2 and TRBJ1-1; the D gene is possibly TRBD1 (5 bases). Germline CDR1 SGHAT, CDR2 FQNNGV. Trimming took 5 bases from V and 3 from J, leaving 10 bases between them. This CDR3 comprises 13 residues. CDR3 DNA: TGTGCCAGCAGCCCCAGGGCAGACACTGAAGCTTTCTTT. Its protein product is CASSPRADTEAFF.

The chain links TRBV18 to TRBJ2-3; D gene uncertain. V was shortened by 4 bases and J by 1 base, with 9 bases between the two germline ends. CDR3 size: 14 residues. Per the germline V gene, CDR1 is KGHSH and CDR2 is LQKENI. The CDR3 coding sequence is TGTGCCAGCTCACAATCCATAGGCACAGATACGCAGTATTTT. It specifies CASSQSIGTDTQYF.